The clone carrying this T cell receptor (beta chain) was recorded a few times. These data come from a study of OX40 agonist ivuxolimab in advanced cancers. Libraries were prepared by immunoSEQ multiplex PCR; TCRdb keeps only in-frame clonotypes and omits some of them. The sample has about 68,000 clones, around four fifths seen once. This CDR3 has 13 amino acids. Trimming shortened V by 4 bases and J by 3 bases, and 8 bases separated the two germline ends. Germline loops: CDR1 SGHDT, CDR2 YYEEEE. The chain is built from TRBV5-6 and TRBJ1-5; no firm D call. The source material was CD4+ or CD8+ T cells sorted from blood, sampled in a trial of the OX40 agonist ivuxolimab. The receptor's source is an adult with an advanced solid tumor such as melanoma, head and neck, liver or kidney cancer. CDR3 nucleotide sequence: TGTGCCAGCAGCCCGGGTTTCAATCAGCCCCAGCATTTT. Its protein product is CASSPGFNQPQHF.